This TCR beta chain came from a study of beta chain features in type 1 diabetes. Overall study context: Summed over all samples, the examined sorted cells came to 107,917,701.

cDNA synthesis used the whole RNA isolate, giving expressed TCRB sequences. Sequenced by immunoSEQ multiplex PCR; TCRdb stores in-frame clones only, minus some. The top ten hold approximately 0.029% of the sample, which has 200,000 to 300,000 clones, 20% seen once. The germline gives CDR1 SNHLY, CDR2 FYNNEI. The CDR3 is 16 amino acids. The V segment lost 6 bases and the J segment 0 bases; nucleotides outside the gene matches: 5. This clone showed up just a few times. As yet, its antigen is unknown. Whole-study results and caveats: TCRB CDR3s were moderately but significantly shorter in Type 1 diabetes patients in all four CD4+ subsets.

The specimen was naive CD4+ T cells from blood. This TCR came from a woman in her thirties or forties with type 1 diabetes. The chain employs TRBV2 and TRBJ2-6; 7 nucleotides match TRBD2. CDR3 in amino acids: CASSAGRASGANVLTF. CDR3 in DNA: TGTGCCAGCAGCGCAGGGAGGGCCTCTGGGGCCAACGTCCTGACTTTC.